The 6 T cell receptor beta chains below all came from one sample that was sequenced in a study of blood T cell repertoires in COVID-19. Sequencing was performed with immunoSEQ multiplex PCR; in TCRdb, only in-frame clones are kept and a portion is missing. This sample has about 220,000 clones, with 70% to 85% found just once. Sequencing used peripheral blood. Every receptor here comes from a man aged 50 to 60 with active or convalescent COVID-19.

This chain links TRBV5-1 with TRBJ2-1, with D possibly being TRBD2 (5 bases). Germline V CDR1 and CDR2: SGHRS, YFSETQ. V was pared by 0 bases and J by 6 bases, with 19 bases between. CDR3 size: 17 residues. The CDR3 protein is CASSLGEGNPRFNEQFF. CDR3 DNA sequence: TGCGCCAGCAGCTTGGGCGAGGGTAATCCCAGATTCAATGAGCAGTTCTTC.

V and J are TRBV7-3 and TRBJ2-4, with 9 bases matching TRBD1. Looked up from germline, CDR1 is SGHTA and CDR2 is FQGTGA. Losses at the gene ends were 5 bases for V and 0 bases for J; bases not matched to a gene: 5. The CDR3 is 16 amino acids. Written as DNA, the CDR3 is TGTGCCAGCAGCCCGGGGACAGGGAAAGCCAAAAACATTCAGTACTTC. Protein product: CASSPGTGKAKNIQYF.

The chain uses TRBV19 and TRBJ1-1; TRBD1 matches 8 bases. The junction had 7 bases not matched to a gene; V was cut back by 6 bases and J by 4 bases. The CDR3 length is 14 residues. CDR1 is LNHDA and CDR2 is SQIVND in the germline V gene (reference sequence). The CDR3: CASSQTGVGTEAFF. The CDR3 DNA reads TGTGCCAGTAGCCAGACAGGGGTTGGCACTGAAGCTTTCTTT.

This chain connects TRBV5-5 to TRBJ2-1; possibly TRBD2 for D (5 bases). The CDR3 is made up of 15 amino acids. V lost 4 bases and J 3 bases, leaving 14 bases between the germline ends. Per the germline V gene, CDR1 is SGHKS and CDR2 is YYEKEE (reference sequence). Here the CDR3 DNA reads TGTGCCAGCAGCCTGGGGAGTTCCGACTACAATGAGCAGTTCTTC. This encodes CASSLGSSDYNEQFF. Using reference TRBV5-5 and TRBJ2-1 for the parts outside the CDR3, the full variable domain is DAGVTQSPTHLIKTRGQQVTLRCSPISGHKSVSWYQQVLGQGPQFIFQYYEKEERGRGNFPDRFSARQFPNYSSELNVNALLLGDSALYLCASSLGSSDYNEQFFGPGTRLTVL.

The J gene is TRBJ2-5, the V gene TRBV4-1; TRBD2 matches at 7 bases. V was clipped by 5 bases and J by 0 bases; unmatched bases: 6. The CDR3 has 15 amino acids. CDR1 and CDR2 from the germline V gene are MGHRA and YSYEKL. The CDR3 loop reads CASSRDYPYQETQYF. CDR3 nucleotides: TGCGCCAGCAGCAGGGACTACCCGTACCAAGAGACCCAGTACTTC.

The CDR3 coding sequence is TGTGCCAGTAGTACAAGACAGGGACAGGCTCAGCCCCAGCATTTT. Its translation is CASSTRQGQAQPQHF. The rearrangement uses TRBV19 and TRBJ1-5, with 8 bases that match TRBD1. Unmatched junction bases numbered 8, after V lost 4 bases and J lost 6 bases. The CDR3 covers 15 residues. Germline CDR1 reads LNHDA; CDR2 reads SQIVND (reference sequence).